The next 24 T cell receptor beta chains were all read from a single sample in a study of radiotherapy plus CTLA-4 blockade in lung cancer (dated by TCRdb to between 2018 and 2020). The receptor library was made with the immunoSEQ multiplex PCR assay. In its TCRdb copy, this immuneACCESS table keeps in-frame sequences only and misses some clones. Where compared with another copy, unresolved V genes explain less than half of these, and the others have no known cause. This sample comprises about 97,000 clones, roughly 79% of them detected only once. The ten largest clones capture roughly 2.8% of the sample. The sequences come from peripheral blood, collected from a patient treated with radiotherapy plus ipilimumab. The receptors stem from a human donor with non-small cell lung cancer who had a partial response to radiotherapy plus ipilimumab. Some clones in this sample may be carry-over from other donors' samples.

V and J are TRBV7-8 and TRBJ1-2; 9 bases agree with TRBD1. Losses at the gene ends were 1 base for V and 3 bases for J; bases not matched to a gene: 3. In germline, CDR1 is SGHVS, CDR2 FQNEAQ. CDR3 length equals 15 residues. The CDR3 here is CASSLGTGADYGYTF. The CDR3 coding sequence is TGTGCCAGCAGCTTAGGGACAGGGGCAGACTATGGCTACACCTTC.

J is TRBJ2-1 and V is TRBV4-1, with 11 bases identical to TRBD2. This CDR3 is built from 14 residues. V shed 0 bases, J shed 15 bases, and the junction held 7 bases outside the gene matches. Germline V gene data show CDR1 as MGHRA and CDR2 as YSYEKL. For the CDR3, the DNA is TGCGCCAGCAGCCAAGAGTTAGCGGGGGGGCGGTTGTTCTTC. Translation gives CASSQELAGGRLFF.

The chain uses TRBV5-4 and TRBJ2-7, with 7 bases fitting TRBD2. This CDR3 contains 14 residues. The V and J ends lost 4 bases and 0 bases, in that order; junction bases with no gene match: 4. CDR1 is SGHNT and CDR2 is YYREEE in the germline V gene (reference sequence). DNA of the CDR3: TGTGCCAGCAGCCCTGGGGGGGTCTCCTACGAGCAGTACTTC. Its translation is CASSPGGVSYEQYF.

The rearrangement links TRBV28 to TRBJ2-2, with D unclear. Trimming removed 6 bases at V and 6 bases at J, with 8 bases between. The CDR3 sequence is 12 residues long. Germline V gives CDR1 MDHEN, CDR2 SYDVKM. CDR3 bases: TGTGCCAGCAGGAGAATTCCCGGGGAGCTGTTTTTT. As protein: CASRRIPGELFF.

This clone is medium-sized by share. The chain couples TRBV7-8 to TRBJ1-3; TRBD1 agrees at 8 bases. In germline, CDR1 is SGHVS, CDR2 FQNEAQ. Trimming removed 5 bases from V and 0 bases from J; junction bases left unmatched: 9. The CDR3 loop spans 17 amino acids. In DNA, the CDR3 is TGTGCCAGCAGCACCTCCCAGGGGGCTTACTCTGGAAACACCATATATTTT. This codes for CASSTSQGAYSGNTIYF.

The rearrangement joins TRBV28 to TRBJ2-7; TRBD2 matches at 12 bases. V was pared by 6 bases and J by 4 bases, with 4 bases of the junction left unmatched. The CDR3 covers 14 residues. Germline CDR1 reads MDHEN; CDR2 reads SYDVKM. CDR3 nucleotide sequence: TGTGCCAGCAGCCCGACTAGCGGGAGATACGAGCAGTACTTC. Protein: CASSPTSGRYEQYF.

This chain uses TRBV19 with TRBJ1-5; D gene uncertain. The CDR3 totals 15 residues. V shed 8 bases and J shed 1 base, with 15 bases lying between them. Per the germline V gene, CDR1 is LNHDA and CDR2 is SQIVND (reference sequence). The CDR3 nucleotides read TGTGCCAGTCGGAATCAGGCGGGGAGCAATCAGCCCCAGCATTTT. Its translation: CASRNQAGSNQPQHF.

The gene calls are TRBV28 and TRBJ1-2; a weak D match, TRBD1 (5 bases). The CDR3 is 16 amino acids. V was trimmed by 6 bases and J by 2 bases, leaving 19 bases between them. The germline V gene has CDR1 MDHEN and CDR2 SYDVKM. The CDR3 loop reads CASRKSPGLSNYGYTF. DNA for the CDR3: TGTGCCAGCAGAAAGAGCCCGGGACTCTCGAACTATGGCTACACCTTC.

The V call is TRBV28, the J call TRBJ1-5; possibly TRBD1 for D (6 bases). Germline V gene lookup returns CDR1 MDHEN and CDR2 SYDVKM. Deletions cut 3 bases from V and 3 bases from J, with 12 bases between. This CDR3 comprises 15 residues. CDR3 in DNA: TGTGCCAGCAGTTTCCTCAGGGGATACAATCAGCCCCAGCATTTT. Translation: CASSFLRGYNQPQHF.

This clone was counted a few times. The rearrangement links TRBV27 to TRBJ1-6; perhaps TRBD1 as D (5 bases). Germline CDR1 and CDR2: MNHEY and SMNVEV (reference sequence). V lost 5 bases, J lost 7 bases, and 18 bases lay in between. The CDR3 has 16 residues. The CDR3 region has the DNA TGTGCCAGCAGTGTGGACACGGGGGGGAGAAATTCACCCCTCCACTTT. Translated: CASSVDTGGRNSPLHF.

This sequence joins TRBV7-2 and TRBJ1-2, with D tentatively TRBD1 (6 bases). CDR1 is SGHTA and CDR2 is FQGNSA in the germline V gene. Trimming took 3 bases from V and 2 from J, leaving 16 bases between them. The CDR3 runs to 16 residues. Here the CDR3 reads CASSFDPGVTNYGYTF. The CDR3 DNA reads TGTGCCAGCAGCTTCGATCCAGGGGTGACGAACTATGGCTACACCTTC. The full variable domain, its missing parts supplied by reference TRBV7-2 and TRBJ1-2, is GAGVSQSPSNKVTEKGKDVELRCDPISGHTALYWYRQSLGQGLEFLIYFQGNSAPDKSGLPSDRFSAERTGGSVSTLTIQRTQQEDSAVYLCASSFDPGVTNYGYTFGSGTRLTVV.

This chain links TRBV5-6 with TRBJ2-5, with a tentative D call TRBD2 (6 bases). Trimming removed 5 bases at V and 5 bases at J, with 22 bases between. Germline V lookup: CDR1 SGHDT, CDR2 YYEEEE. The CDR3 totals 16 residues. In nucleotides, the CDR3 is TGTGCCAGCAGGGGAGGACGCACCGACAGAGTTGAGACCCAGTACTTC. It codes for CASRGGRTDRVETQYF.

This chain uses TRBV27 with TRBJ2-7; maybe TRBD2 (7 bases). Per the germline V gene, CDR1 is MNHEY and CDR2 is SMNVEV (reference sequence). The V end lost 2 bases, the J end lost 2 bases, and 10 bases lay between the germline ends. The CDR3 extends over 14 amino acids. The CDR3 region is CASSLRGGTYEQYF. CDR3 in DNA: TGTGCCAGCAGTTTAAGGGGGGGAACCTACGAGCAGTACTTC.

V and J are TRBV6-5 and TRBJ2-7, with D perhaps matching TRBD2 (5 bases). In germline, CDR1 is MNHEY, CDR2 SVGAGI. V shed 5 bases and J shed 8 bases, with 16 bases lying between them. The CDR3 spans 13 residues. CDR3 loop: CASSVREGDQQYF. The CDR3 bases are TGTGCCAGCAGTGTTCGTGAGGGCGATCAGCAGTACTTC.

The rearrangement uses TRBV7-9 and TRBJ2-7, with no clear D. Germline CDR1 and CDR2: SEHNR and FQNEAQ (reference sequence). Trimming stripped 1 base from V and 6 bases from J, with 10 bases between. The CDR3 has 13 amino acids. The CDR3 protein is CASSLEPVLEQYF. DNA of the CDR3: TGTGCCAGCAGCTTAGAGCCCGTCCTCGAGCAGTACTTC.

The chain joins TRBV11-2 to TRBJ2-5, with 12 bases identical to TRBD1. V lost 5 bases, J lost 5 bases, and 3 bases stayed unmatched. Germline CDR1 SGHAT, CDR2 FQNNGV. The length of the CDR3 is 14 residues. The CDR3: CASSRGTGGETQYF. The DNA for the CDR3 is TGTGCCAGCAGCCGCGGGACAGGGGGCGAGACCCAGTACTTC.

This clone was counted a single time. The chain links TRBV10-3 to TRBJ2-7; 8 bases are a match to TRBD2. The CDR3 spans 14 residues. CDR1 and CDR2 from the germline V gene are ENHRY and SYGVKD. V lost 0 bases and J lost 3; bases outside the gene matches: 1. The CDR3 DNA is TGTGCCATCAGTGAGTCGAGCGGGAGCTACGAGCAGTACTTC. Residues: CAISESSGSYEQYF.

This chain uses TRBV5-1 with TRBJ1-1; TRBD1 is a possible D gene (5 bases). This CDR3 is 15 amino acids long. Germline V gives CDR1 SGHRS, CDR2 YFSETQ. The V and J ends lost 4 bases and 1 base respectively, with 14 bases between them. For the CDR3, the DNA is TGCGCCAGCAGCCCCGACTCAGACAGGAACACTGAAGCTTTCTTT. Its translation is CASSPDSDRNTEAFF.

The chain uses TRBV5-4 and TRBJ2-1; D is undetermined. Germline CDR1 and CDR2: SGHNT and YYREEE (reference sequence). Trimming took off 5 bases at V and 8 bases at J, with 17 bases between the two ends. The CDR3 loop spans 14 amino acids. The CDR3 DNA reads TGTGCCAGCAGTTCTATGTCGAGCTCGGATGAGCAGTTCTTC. The encoded protein is CASSSMSSSDEQFF.

This clone is a singleton in its sample. V gene TRBV19 combines with J gene TRBJ1-5; 11 bases line up with TRBD1. The V gene end was trimmed by 4 bases and the J gene end by 5 bases; junction bases not matched to a gene: 16. Germline CDR1 reads LNHDA; CDR2 reads SQIVND (reference sequence). This CDR3 has 19 amino acids. In DNA, the CDR3 is TGTGCCAGTAGTAGCCCCCCCGGACAGGGGGCGCCGAGGTATCAGCCCCAGCATTTT. Protein product: CASSSPPGQGAPRYQPQHF.

The gene calls are TRBV7-6 and TRBJ2-2; maybe TRBD1 (6 bases). Trimming left V 5 bases short and J 4 bases short, with 17 bases between. Germline lookup yields CDR1 SGHVS and CDR2 FNYEAQ. The CDR3 runs to 16 residues. The CDR3 region is CASSRSGGRTTGELFF. As DNA, the CDR3 is TGTGCCAGCAGCAGAAGTGGGGGCCGGACCACCGGGGAGCTGTTTTTT.

This chain joins TRBV14 and TRBJ1-2; 8 bases fit TRBD1. The length of the CDR3 is 14 residues. The germline V gene encodes CDR1 SGHDN and CDR2 FVKESK. The trim removed 5 bases at V and 4 bases at J, leaving 6 bases unmatched. CDR3 DNA: TGTGCCAGCAGCTCCCGGGACAGGAGCTATGGCTACACCTTC. As protein: CASSSRDRSYGYTF.

The rearrangement links TRBV21-1 to TRBJ2-6; the D segment call TRBD2 is taken from the table without a DNA check. TRBV21-1 is annotated as a pseudogene. The CDR3 length is 19 residues. The CDR3 protein is CASSKEGRSGGGGANVLTF. The CDR3 nucleotides are TGTGCCAGCAGCAAAGAGGGTAGGTCGGGGGGCGGTGGGGCCAACGTCCTGACTTTC.

The chain joins TRBV4-1 to TRBJ2-7; 12 nucleotides align to TRBD2. Germline V gene data show CDR1 as MGHRA and CDR2 as YSYEKL. CDR3 length equals 15 residues. V trimming: 2 bases; J trimming: 4 bases; junction bases outside the gene matches: 3. The CDR3 nucleotides are TGCGCCAGCAGCCAACTAGCGGGAGGGTTGTACGAGCAGTACTTC. Amino acid sequence: CASSQLAGGLYEQYF.